The 18 T cell receptor beta chains below come from one sample, sequenced in a study of blood T cell repertoires in COVID-19. The method was immunoSEQ multiplex PCR; TCRdb's version includes in-frame clones alone and lacks a portion of them. Of over 50,000 clones listed, 65% to 85% were seen once; the top ten hold about 16%. The material sequenced was peripheral blood. The receptors originated from a human donor with active or convalescent COVID-19. The donor label of this sample is uncertain.

The V gene is TRBV24-1, the J gene TRBJ2-1, with D possibly matching TRBD2 (6 bases). Germline loops: CDR1 KGHDR, CDR2 SFDVKD. The CDR3 sequence is 15 residues long. V was clipped by 9 bases and J by 3 bases, with 17 bases between them. CDR3 nucleotides: TGTGCCACCGGAACGACTAGTCGGGTCTACAATGAGCAGTTCTTC. It specifies CATGTTSRVYNEQFF.

There are a few counts of this clone. The chain has TRBV3-1 (or the pseudogene TRBV3-2) and TRBJ1-5, with D perhaps matching TRBD1 (5 bases). The germline gives CDR1 LGHDT, CDR2 YNNKEL (reference sequence). CDR3 size: 15 residues. The germline V and J ends were trimmed by 1 base and 4 bases, with 11 bases remaining between them. The CDR3 DNA reads as TGTGCCAGCAGCCAAGGACAGCGTAATAATCAGCCCCAGCATTTT. This sequence encodes CASSQGQRNNQPQHF.

The chain has TRBV9 and TRBJ2-1, with D uncertain. CDR1 SGDLS and CDR2 YYNGEE come from the germline V gene. V lost 0 bases and J 1 base, leaving 8 bases between the germline ends. This CDR3 is 15 amino acids long. In DNA, the CDR3 is TGTGCCAGCAGCGTAGCGGCGGAATCCTACAATGAGCAGTTCTTC. It is translated as CASSVAAESYNEQFF.

This chain uses TRBV11-1 with TRBJ2-1, with 9 bases that match TRBD1. The CDR3 runs to 16 residues. V shed 3 bases and J 7 bases; nucleotides not matched to a gene: 10. CDR1 is SGHAT, CDR2 FQDESV, per germline (reference sequence). CDR3 DNA: TGTGCCAGCAGCTTCACGCGTCCCGGGACAGGGAATGAGCAGTTCTTC. This sequence encodes CASSFTRPGTGNEQFF.

This chain joins TRBV14 and TRBJ1-2; 11 bases match TRBD1. Trimming cost V 0 bases and J 6 bases; bases outside gene matches: 9. There are 17 residues in the CDR3. Germline values: CDR1 SGHDN, CDR2 FVKESK. The CDR3 region has the DNA TGTGCCAGCAGCCAAGATTGGGACAGGGGGGCCTGGGATGGCTACACCTTC. It encodes CASSQDWDRGAWDGYTF.

The chain uses TRBV15 and TRBJ2-7, with 9 bases lining up with TRBD1. The CDR3 has 15 residues. V shed 5 bases, J shed 7 bases, and the junction held 12 bases outside the gene matches. From germline, CDR1 is LNHNV and CDR2 YYDKDF (reference sequence). The CDR3 DNA reads as TGTGCCACCAGCGTAGGGACAGGGAGTCGGAAAGAGCAGTACTTC. It yields the protein CATSVGTGSRKEQYF.

This chain connects TRBV28 to TRBJ1-6; D is possibly TRBD1 (5 bases). Trimming left V 6 bases short and J 0 bases short, with 12 bases between. The CDR3 consists of 16 residues. Germline assignment: CDR1 MDHEN and CDR2 SYDVKM. The CDR3 loop reads CASSPSTGSYNSPLHF. As DNA, the CDR3 is TGTGCCAGCAGCCCTTCTACAGGCTCCTATAATTCACCCCTCCACTTT.

This clone has just one count. V gene TRBV4-1 combines with J gene TRBJ1-2; D unclear. Trimming took 3 bases from V and 3 from J, leaving 5 bases between them. CDR3 length: 12 amino acids. CDR1 is MGHRA and CDR2 is YSYEKL in the germline V gene. For the CDR3, the DNA is TGCGCCAGCAGCCACTCGGACTATGGCTACACCTTC. It translates to CASSHSDYGYTF.

This CDR3 reads CSITGGGYTF. CDR3 sequence (DNA): TGCAGTATCACGGGCGGGGGCTACACCTTC. This chain connects TRBV20-1 to TRBJ1-2; D gene uncertain. Between the trimmed V and J ends, which lost 8 bases and 8 bases, there was a span of 12 bases. The CDR3 runs 10 residues. Germline CDR1 and CDR2: DFQATT and SNEGSKA (reference sequence).

This clone occurred once. The chain combines TRBV7-3 with TRBJ2-1, with D unresolved. Trimming cost V 8 bases and J 4 bases, with 18 bases left between them. CDR1 is SGHTA, CDR2 FQGTGA, per germline. The CDR3 is made up of 15 amino acids. The CDR3 protein is CASAKSGATYNEQFF. The CDR3, as DNA: TGTGCCAGCGCTAAATCGGGTGCAACATACAATGAGCAGTTCTTC.

The chain employs TRBV25-1 and TRBJ1-2; 12 bases align to TRBD1. Germline assignment: CDR1 MGHDK and CDR2 SYGVNS. V lost 6 bases, J lost 4 bases, and 12 bases stayed unmatched. The CDR3 sequence is 17 residues long. The CDR3 region has the DNA TGTGCCAGCAGAACCACCGGGACAGGGGGCATTGGCTATGGCTACACCTTC. Translating it yields CASRTTGTGGIGYGYTF.

The rearrangement uses TRBV5-1 and TRBJ2-3, with TRBD2 identical over 9 bases. The CDR3 has 17 amino acids. Germline CDR1 is SGHRS and CDR2 is YFSETQ. Trimming at V came to 4 bases and at J to 0 bases, leaving 9 bases not matched to a gene. The CDR3 loop reads CASSPPTSGGSTDTQYF. Written as DNA, the CDR3 is TGCGCCAGCAGCCCCCCGACTAGCGGAGGTAGCACAGATACGCAGTATTTT.

The V call is TRBV4-3, the J call TRBJ2-1, with 8 bases aligning to TRBD2. CDR1 and CDR2 (germline): LGHNA, YSLEER. The CDR3 sequence is 16 residues long. V was pared by 1 base and J by 2 bases, with 4 bases of the junction left unmatched. CDR3 sequence: CASSQGWRGAYNEQFF. DNA for the CDR3: TGCGCCAGCAGCCAAGGTTGGCGGGGGGCCTACAATGAGCAGTTCTTC.

The rearrangement uses TRBV12-3 or TRBV12-4 and TRBJ2-1; D gene uncertain. This CDR3 is 12 amino acids long. V was pared by 6 bases and J by 9 bases, with 12 bases between. CDR3 sequence reads: CASSPLPSEQFF. The CDR3 DNA sequence: TGTGCCAGCAGCCCCTTACCCAGTGAGCAGTTCTTC.

V and J are TRBV30 and TRBJ1-1; D might be TRBD1 (5 bases). The V end lost 5 bases, the J end lost 0 bases, and 10 bases lay between the germline ends. The length of the CDR3 is 13 residues. The germline gives CDR1 GTSNPN, CDR2 SVGIG (reference sequence). The CDR3 spells CAWEEGVNTEAFF. CDR3 nucleotide sequence: TGTGCCTGGGAAGAAGGGGTGAACACTGAAGCTTTCTTT.

This sequence joins TRBV6-5 and TRBJ2-1; TRBD2 agrees at 7 bases. V trimming: 6 bases; J trimming: 8 bases; junction bases outside the gene matches: 13. The CDR3 contains 15 residues. CDR1 is MNHEY and CDR2 is SVGAGI in the germline V gene. CDR3 nucleotide sequence: TGTGCCAGCAGAGCGGGACCGCCCGGGACGGATGAGCAGTTCTTC. Its protein product is CASRAGPPGTDEQFF.

The chain has TRBV27 and TRBJ2-1; D is unclear. This CDR3 is 13 amino acids long. Germline values: CDR1 MNHEY, CDR2 SMNVEV (reference sequence). Trimming took off 2 bases at V and 4 bases at J, with 6 bases between the two ends. CDR3: CASSLSRYNEQFF. CDR3 DNA sequence: TGTGCCAGCAGTTTAAGTCGGTACAATGAGCAGTTCTTC.

The chain has TRBV4-2 and TRBJ2-3, with D possibly being TRBD2 (5 bases). The CDR3 is made up of 16 amino acids. CDR1 is LGHNA and CDR2 is YNFKEQ in the germline V gene. V lost 0 bases and J 0 bases, leaving 10 bases between the germline ends. The CDR3 loop is CASSQDGPGSTDTQYF. CDR3 DNA sequence: TGTGCCAGCAGCCAAGACGGCCCGGGAAGCACAGATACGCAGTATTTT.